Listed below are T cell receptor beta chains from one sample, sequenced in a study of shared clonotypes between healthy human individuals. TCRdb's table, derived via immunoSEQ multiplex PCR, lists solely in-frame clones and lacks some. The sample lists some 1 million clones; about 80% were seen once. The sample taken for sequencing was memory CD4+ T cells sorted from blood. These receptors originate from a man aged 18 to 30 in good health. Both conserved end residues are part of each CDR3. D genes are given only for firm matches. Clone size is given for some rows only: seen once, a few or many times, or a class if the clone is expanded.

V gene	J gene	D gene	clone size	CDR3 DNA	CDR3 protein
TRBV6-1	TRBJ1-6	.	once	TGTGCCTCGAAAGCTGCCGGGGCAAATAATTCACCCCTCCACTTT	CASKAAGANNSPLHF
TRBV2	TRBJ2-1	.	.	TGTGCCAGCAGCGTTACTAGCCTATCCTACAATGAGCAGTTCTTC	CASSVTSLSYNEQFF
TRBV6-5	TRBJ1-5	.	.	TGTGCCAGCAGTTACTCAGGGCAAAATCAGCCCCAGCATTTT	CASSYSGQNQPQHF
TRBV7-2	TRBJ2-7	.	.	TGTGCCAGCAGCTTAGTCGTCCGTTCGACCTACGAGCAGTACTTC	CASSLVVRSTYEQYF
TRBV10-3	TRBJ2-3	TRBD1	few	TGTGCCATCAGCGGGACAGACGGAACAGATACGCAGTATTTT	CAISGTDGTDTQYF
TRBV27	TRBJ2-6	TRBD2	.	TGTGCCAGCAGTTTAAGACCTCGCGGGGGGATCGGCTCTGGGGCCAACGTCCTGACTTTC	CASSLRPRGGIGSGANVLTF
TRBV5-4	TRBJ1-6	.	.	TGTGCCAGCAGAAAGGGGGATTCACCCCTCCACTTT	CASRKGDSPLHF
TRBV28	TRBJ1-4	.	.	TGTGCCAGCAGTTCCGGGGGGCCAAATGAAAAACTGTTTTTT	CASSSGGPNEKLFF
TRBV7-8	TRBJ1-1	.	.	TGTGCCAGCAGCTTCCCCCCAAACACTGAAGCTTTCTTT	CASSFPPNTEAFF
TRBV6-1	TRBJ1-5	TRBD1	.	TGTGCCAGCAGGCCGGGACAGGGTAAGGGGCAGCCCCAGCATTTT	CASRPGQGKGQPQHF
TRBV7-2	TRBJ2-1	TRBD2	.	TGTGCCAGCGGCGGGGGGTACAGCAATGAGCAGTTCTTC	CASGGGYSNEQFF
TRBV7-2	TRBJ2-5	TRBD2	.	TGTGCCAGCAGCCCCAGGGCGGGAGGAGGAGAGACCCAGTACTTC	CASSPRAGGGETQYF
TRBV14	TRBJ1-1	TRBD1	few	TGTGCCAGCAGCCCGACAGGGGGAGGAACTTTCTTT	CASSPTGGGTFF
TRBV4-1	TRBJ1-4	TRBD1	.	TGCGCCAGCAGACTGAACAGGGGGGCTAATGAAAAACTGTTTTTT	CASRLNRGANEKLFF
TRBV19	TRBJ1-5	.	few	TGTGCCAGTTTTCGGTTCTACAATCAGCCCCAGCATTTT	CASFRFYNQPQHF
TRBV7-9	TRBJ1-6	.	.	TGTGCCAGCAGCTTAGAAGGGGCCTATAATTCACCCCTCCACTTT	CASSLEGAYNSPLHF
TRBV5-6	TRBJ2-1	TRBD1	.	TGTGCCAGCACAACCCAACAGGGGGGCGGAAATGAGCAGTTCTTC	CASTTQQGGGNEQFF
TRBV18	TRBJ1-6	TRBD1	.	TGTGCCAGTACGCCGGGACAGATATCACCCCTCCACTTT	CASTPGQISPLHF
TRBV5-1	TRBJ2-2	.	.	TGCGCCAGCAGCTTGGGACAGTTGGGCGCAACCGGGGAGCTGTTTTTT	CASSLGQLGATGELFF
TRBV15	TRBJ2-5	.	once	TGTGCCACCAGCAGAGATGGGAGAGAGACCCAGTACTTC	CATSRDGRETQYF
TRBV6-6	TRBJ2-7	.	.	TGTGCCAGCAGAAAACAGGGTATTGACTACGAGCAGTACTTC	CASRKQGIDYEQYF
TRBV5-1	TRBJ2-1	.	few	TGCGCCAGCAGCTCCCAACAGGGGGGGAATGAGCAGTTCTTC	CASSSQQGGNEQFF
TRBV6-5	TRBJ1-6	.	once	TGTGCCAGCAGTTACGGGCCTCTTAATTCACCCCTCCACTTT	CASSYGPLNSPLHF
TRBV6-5	TRBJ2-1	TRBD2	.	TGTGCCAGCAGTTACTCAGGACTAGCGGGAGGTGAGCAGTTCTTC	CASSYSGLAGGEQFF
TRBV30	TRBJ1-2	.	.	TGTGCCTGGAGTTACTCGGGCGGCGCCTCTAACTATGGCTACACCTTC	CAWSYSGGASNYGYTF
TRBV19	TRBJ2-7	.	.	TGTGCCAGTAGTACCCGGGACGGTACCTACGAGCAGTACTTC	CASSTRDGTYEQYF
TRBV30	TRBJ2-5	.	.	TGTGCCTGGAGTTGGGTGTGGGAGACCCAGTACTTC	CAWSWVWETQYF
TRBV4-1	TRBJ1-2	.	.	TGCGCCAGCAGCCAAGGACAGACCTCTAACTATGGCTACACCTTC	CASSQGQTSNYGYTF